These 28 T cell receptor beta chains were sequenced from one sample in a study of blood T cell repertoires in COVID-19. TCRdb keeps only in-frame clones here, not all; method: immunoSEQ multiplex PCR. The sample includes hundreds of thousands of clones, about 87% of them seen just once. The sequenced sample was peripheral blood. These receptors all come from a woman aged 45-59 years who had recovered from COVID-19.

V usage is TRBV24-1 and J usage is TRBJ2-2, with 13 nucleotides matching TRBD2. After removal of 4 bases from V and 6 bases from J, the junction contained 10 bases not matched to a gene. Germline V gene data show CDR1 as KGHDR and CDR2 as SFDVKD. This CDR3 comprises 18 residues. The CDR3 DNA sequence: TGTGCCACCAGTGAACCGACTAGCGGGAGGCCCCTGCCCGGGGAGCTGTTTTTT. Translated: CATSEPTSGRPLPGELFF.

The J gene is TRBJ1-6, the V gene TRBV3-1 (or the pseudogene TRBV3-2); D may be TRBD1 (6 bases). This CDR3 region has 16 residues. Germline CDR1 LGHDT, CDR2 YNNKEL (reference sequence). Trimming took 0 bases from V and 6 from J, leaving 12 bases between them. The chain's CDR3 is CASSQERVQGNSPLHF. CDR3 sequence (DNA): TGTGCCAGCAGCCAAGAAAGGGTACAGGGTAATTCACCCCTCCACTTT.

The chain uses TRBV4-3 and TRBJ2-7; no firm D call. Germline V gene lookup returns CDR1 LGHNA and CDR2 YSLEER. Trimming took off 0 bases at V and 3 bases at J, with 12 bases between the two ends. CDR3 length equals 15 residues. As DNA, the CDR3 is TGCGCCAGCAGCCAAGAAGTCCACAATATCTACGAGCAGTACTTC. Encoded protein: CASSQEVHNIYEQYF.

This sequence joins TRBV24-1 and TRBJ1-4; 10 nucleotides agree with TRBD1. The V gene's germline CDR1 is KGHDR and CDR2 SFDVKD. Trimming cost V 4 bases and J 7 bases; bases outside gene matches: 5. The CDR3 is 15 amino acids. The CDR3 loop reads CATSEGTGDGEKLFF. DNA of the CDR3: TGTGCCACCAGTGAGGGGACAGGGGACGGTGAAAAACTGTTTTTT.

The genes are TRBV18 and TRBJ2-1; possible D gene TRBD1, 6 bases. This CDR3 contains 13 residues. The V and J ends lost 1 base and 10 bases respectively, with 11 bases between them. Germline assignment: CDR1 KGHSH and CDR2 LQKENI. The CDR3 DNA is TGTGCCAGCTCACCACGAACAGGGACGGAGCAGTTCTTC. It yields the protein CASSPRTGTEQFF.

This clone was counted once. This rearrangement joins TRBV28 to TRBJ2-5; 7 bases agree with TRBD1. Per the germline V gene, CDR1 is MDHEN and CDR2 is SYDVKM. With V trimmed by 7 bases and J by 1 base, 3 bases remained unmatched. The CDR3 covers 13 residues. The CDR3 region has the DNA TGTGCCAGCAATCCAGGGGGCCAAGAGACCCAGTACTTC. This encodes CASNPGGQETQYF.

This chain links TRBV5-1 with TRBJ2-1, with TRBD2 identical over 15 bases. From germline, CDR1 is SGHRS and CDR2 YFSETQ. The V gene end was trimmed by 4 bases and the J gene end by 9 bases; junction bases not matched to a gene: 8. The CDR3 runs 16 residues. The CDR3 bases are TGCGCCAGCAGCCAGGGACTAGCGGGAGGATTGGGTGAGCAGTTCTTC. Its translation is CASSQGLAGGLGEQFF.

The rearrangement links TRBV5-1 to TRBJ2-7; TRBD1 aligns across 7 bases. There are 15 residues in the CDR3. J lost 2 bases, V lost 1 base, and 6 bases had no gene match. Germline CDR1 SGHRS, CDR2 YFSETQ. The CDR3 DNA reads TGCGCCAGCAGCTTGTCATGGACAGGAACCTACGAGCAGTACTTC. It specifies CASSLSWTGTYEQYF.

The chain is built from TRBV11-1 and TRBJ1-2, with D perhaps TRBD1 (6 bases). The CDR3 contains 14 residues. Trimming stripped 5 bases from V and 6 bases from J, with 16 bases between. The V gene's germline CDR1 is SGHAT and CDR2 FQDESV (reference sequence). In nucleotides, the CDR3 is TGTGCCAGCAGCCTGGGGGGGACAATTCATGGCTACACCTTC. Translated, it gives CASSLGGTIHGYTF.

In this sample, this clone turned up once. The chain combines TRBV18 with TRBJ1-4, with D unclear. Per the germline V gene, CDR1 is KGHSH and CDR2 is LQKENI. V lost 1 base and J lost 0, with 15 bases in between. This CDR3 has 18 amino acids. This CDR3 reads CASSPQPTLTTTNEKLFF. The CDR3 DNA is TGTGCCAGCTCACCACAACCTACCTTGACAACAACTAATGAAAAACTGTTTTTT.

The V gene is TRBV5-1, the J gene TRBJ1-2; D gene uncertain. Germline lookup yields CDR1 SGHRS and CDR2 YFSETQ. CDR3 length: 14 residues. Trimming cost V 1 base and J 8 bases, with 15 bases left between them. The CDR3 region has the DNA TGCGCCAGCAGCTTGTCGTGGACGTCGGGGGGCTACACCTTC. Translation: CASSLSWTSGGYTF.

This chain uses TRBV30 with TRBJ1-2; weak D call: TRBD1 (6 bases). CDR1 and CDR2 from the germline V gene are GTSNPN and SVGIG (reference sequence). The CDR3 covers 13 residues. Between the trimmed V and J ends, which lost 4 bases and 4 bases, there was a span of 13 bases. CDR3 in amino acids: CAWMKQGSYGYTF. The CDR3 DNA reads as TGTGCCTGGATGAAACAGGGAAGCTATGGCTACACCTTC.

The J gene is TRBJ2-7, the V gene TRBV5-4; tentative D call: TRBD1 (5 bases). The ends were cut back, 0 bases at V and 1 base at J, with 5 bases in the middle. CDR1 and CDR2 from the germline V gene are SGHNT and YYREEE (reference sequence). CDR3 length: 13 amino acids. CDR3 DNA sequence: TGTGCCAGCAGCTTGGACAGGTCCTACGAGCAGTACTTC. Its translation: CASSLDRSYEQYF.

This chain links TRBV29-1 with TRBJ1-2; 9 bases are shared with TRBD1. The CDR3 loop spans 13 amino acids. Germline CDR1 SQVTM, CDR2 ANQGSEA. V lost 7 bases, J lost 5 bases, and 8 bases stayed unmatched. The CDR3 protein is CSASTGGAYGYTF. The CDR3 DNA sequence: TGCAGCGCTTCTACAGGGGGCGCGTATGGCTACACCTTC.

The chain combines TRBV6-5 with TRBJ1-2; 9 bases are a match to TRBD1. The J segment lost 2 bases and the V segment lost 7 bases, leaving 5 bases of the junction unmatched. The CDR3 contains 14 residues. CDR1 and CDR2 (germline): MNHEY, SVGAGI. CDR3 nucleotide sequence: TGTGCCAGCAATCACAGGGGGCCAAACTATGGCTACACCTTC. This codes for CASNHRGPNYGYTF.

This rearrangement joins TRBV6-2 or TRBV6-3 to TRBJ1-2; tentatively, D is TRBD1 (5 bases). The CDR3 consists of 15 residues. The germline V gene has CDR1 MNHEY and CDR2 SVGEGT. Trimming took off 4 bases at V and 4 bases at J, with 16 bases between the two ends. Here the CDR3 reads CASSSEGLSFYGYTF. Here the CDR3 DNA reads TGTGCCAGCAGTTCGGAGGGACTTTCTTTCTATGGCTACACCTTC.

V and J are TRBV18 and TRBJ2-3; 12 bases are shared with TRBD2. V dropped 4 bases and J dropped 0; count of bases not matched to a gene: 2. This CDR3 region has 16 residues. The germline V gene has CDR1 KGHSH and CDR2 LQKENI. The CDR3 bases are TGTGCCAGCTCACGACTAGCGGGAGAGAGCACAGATACGCAGTATTTT. Translation: CASSRLAGESTDTQYF.

The chain links TRBV2 to TRBJ1-2; D is perhaps TRBD1 (5 bases). Trimming removed 6 bases at V and 2 bases at J, with 13 bases between. The CDR3 has 14 residues. CDR1 SNHLY and CDR2 FYNNEI come from the germline V gene. The CDR3 region has the DNA TGTGCCAGCAGACTTTACCAGGGAAACTATGGCTACACCTTC. Translated: CASRLYQGNYGYTF.

This clone was observed a handful of times. The V and J genes are TRBV3-1 (or the pseudogene TRBV3-2) and TRBJ1-3; 7 bases are shared with TRBD1. The germline gives CDR1 LGHDT, CDR2 YNNKEL (reference sequence). The CDR3 spans 19 residues. With 3 bases clipped from V and 0 bases from J, the junction kept 14 bases outside the gene matches. Here the CDR3 DNA reads TGTGCCAGCAGCCATGAACGAGGCAGGGGGGATAGCTCTGGAAACACCATATATTTT. This encodes CASSHERGRGDSSGNTIYF.

The chain recombines TRBV27 with TRBJ2-2; the D gene is possibly TRBD2 (5 bases). Trimming pared 2 bases from V and 7 bases from J, leaving 11 bases between. Germline values: CDR1 MNHEY, CDR2 SMNVEV (reference sequence). The CDR3 is 14 residues long. CDR3 region: CASSLEGFGGELFF. In nucleotides, the CDR3 is TGTGCCAGCAGTTTAGAGGGATTTGGCGGGGAGCTGTTTTTT.

This clone was seen once. The chain uses TRBV5-1 and TRBJ1-1, with D possibly TRBD1 on 6 matching bases. The CDR3 is 14 residues long. The V end lost 1 base, the J end lost 1 base, and 8 bases lay between the germline ends. Germline CDR1 and CDR2: SGHRS and YFSETQ. The CDR3 bases are TGCGCCAGCAGCTTGTACAGGGAGAACACTGAAGCTTTCTTT. It translates to CASSLYRENTEAFF.

The chain links TRBV19 to TRBJ1-6; 8 nucleotides align to TRBD1. The germline V gene has CDR1 LNHDA and CDR2 SQIVND (reference sequence). V shed 3 bases, J shed 9 bases, and the junction held 7 bases outside the gene matches. CDR3 length: 15 residues. CDR3 sequence (DNA): TGTGCCAGTAGTATCGGACAGGGAGGCCGTTCACCCCTCCACTTT. As protein: CASSIGQGGRSPLHF.

The J gene is TRBJ1-3, the V gene TRBV7-9; no reliable D call. Trimming removed 6 bases at V and 0 bases at J, with 15 bases between. Germline values: CDR1 SEHNR, CDR2 FQNEAQ (reference sequence). The CDR3 is made up of 16 amino acids. Here the CDR3 reads CASRPLPKNSGNTIYF. The DNA of the CDR3 is TGTGCCAGCAGGCCTCTACCGAAAAACTCTGGAAACACCATATATTTT.

This clone was observed a few times. The V and J genes are TRBV19 and TRBJ2-1; 10 bases are a match to TRBD1. Trimming at V came to 6 bases and at J to 7 bases, leaving 9 bases not matched to a gene. Germline V CDR1 and CDR2: LNHDA, SQIVND (reference sequence). The CDR3 has 15 amino acids. Here the CDR3 reads CASSDGQGGVNEQFF. For the CDR3, the DNA is TGTGCCAGTAGCGACGGACAGGGGGGTGTTAATGAGCAGTTCTTC.

This clone was seen more than once but under ten times. The V call is TRBV7-2, the J call TRBJ2-2; 8 bases are a match to TRBD1. Germline V gene sequence: CDR1 SGHTA, CDR2 FQGNSA. The trim removed 3 bases at V and 3 bases at J, leaving 0 bases unmatched. There are 14 residues in the CDR3. CDR3 sequence (DNA): TGTGCCAGCAGCTTGGACAGGGACACCGGGGAGCTGTTTTTT. This codes for CASSLDRDTGELFF.

The rearrangement uses TRBV25-1 and TRBJ2-7; TRBD1 aligns across 8 bases. V lost 1 base and J lost 1; bases outside the gene matches: 0. CDR1 is MGHDK and CDR2 is SYGVNS in the germline V gene. The CDR3 totals 14 residues. In DNA, the CDR3 is TGTGCCAGCAGTGAATGGACAGGGTCCTACGAGCAGTACTTC. Translating it yields CASSEWTGSYEQYF.

The J gene is TRBJ1-1, the V gene TRBV10-2; D possibly corresponds to TRBD1 (5 bases). Germline V gene data show CDR1 as WSHSY and CDR2 as SAAADI. The CDR3 length is 13 residues. V lost 6 bases and J lost 1, with 9 bases in between. CDR3 sequence (DNA): TGCGCCAGCAGACAGGAATCGAACACTGAAGCTTTCTTT. It is translated as CASRQESNTEAFF.

The chain is built from TRBV4-3 and TRBJ2-5, with 12 bases identical to TRBD2. The CDR3 loop spans 17 amino acids. Germline V gene lookup returns CDR1 LGHNA and CDR2 YSLEER. With V trimmed by 1 base and J by 1 base, 4 bases remained unmatched. This CDR3 is CASSQVLAGGPQETQYF. The CDR3 DNA sequence: TGCGCCAGCAGCCAAGTCCTAGCGGGAGGGCCCCAAGAGACCCAGTACTTC.